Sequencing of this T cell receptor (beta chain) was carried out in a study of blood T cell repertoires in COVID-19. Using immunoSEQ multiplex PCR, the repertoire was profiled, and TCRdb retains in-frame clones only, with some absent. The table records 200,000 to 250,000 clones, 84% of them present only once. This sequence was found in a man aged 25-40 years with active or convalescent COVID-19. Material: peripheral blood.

The CDR3 bases are TGTGCCAGCAGCGTCGACAATGAGCAGTTCTTC. Amino acids: CASSVDNEQFF. V gene TRBV9 combines with J gene TRBJ2-1, with D unresolved. The CDR3 extends over 11 amino acids. The V gene lost 2 bases and the J gene lost 5 bases, with 2 bases spanning the gap. The germline CDR1 and CDR2 sequences are SGDLS and YYNGEE.